The entry below describes one T cell receptor beta chain. Its cognate antigen is unknown. The germline V gene encodes CDR1 KGHDR and CDR2 SFDVKD. Trimming shortened V by 7 bases and J by 5 bases, and 13 bases separated the two germline ends. The CDR3 is 13 residues long. MiXCR, run by TCRdb on the 5' RACE reads, gives a single entry per CDR3 protein. The sample has tens of thousands of distinct CDR3 sequences; approximately 20% are singletons. Study-wide results and limits: The larger cohort examined one V-J beta rearrangement, not whole repertoires.

Sequencing input: naive CD4+ T cells sorted from a lymph node. Indicated subset: naive CD4+ T cells, CD4+CD45RA+CD25-. The TCR originated in a female donor with breast cancer. The rearrangement links TRBV24-1 to TRBJ2-5, with D tentatively TRBD1 (7 bases). CDR3 in DNA: TGTGCCACCAGGAGGTCAGGGGGGGAGACCCAGTACTTC. Encoded protein: CATRRSGGETQYF.